A selection of T cell receptor beta chains follows, all from one sample in a study of cytomegalovirus exposure and HLA in healthy donors. Generated by immunoSEQ multiplex PCR, the TCRdb table keeps only in-frame clones and is missing some. The listing contains about 67,000 clones. Sequenced: PBMCs. These receptors were obtained from a woman aged 40 to 50 in good health and CMV-seropositive. CDR3s leave out the opening cysteine and the closing phenylalanine or tryptophan. Fields, in order: clone size, V gene, J gene, CDR3 protein. Clone size is given for some rows only: seen once, a few or many times, or a class if the clone is expanded.

-	TRBV29-1	TRBJ1-4	SVLGQERDTEKLF
-	TRBV11-1	TRBJ1-1	ASSFQGATEAF
-	TRBV5-1	TRBJ1-1	ASSPRTGGNTEAF
-	TRBV10-3	-	AISGQGVNEQY
-	TRBV9	TRBJ1-1	ASSFGQINTEAF
-	TRBV5-4	TRBJ2-5	ASSLGGSGGQETQY
-	TRBV15	TRBJ1-6	ATSRDQNSPLH
-	TRBV28	TRBJ1-5	ASRGTGGPLPQH
medium-sized	TRBV27	TRBJ1-5	ASSSGGANQPQH
-	TRBV15	TRBJ1-2	ATSGRGYGYT
-	TRBV4-3	TRBJ1-6	ASSQDRVRGQNSPLH
-	TRBV7-3	TRBJ2-2	ASSRGTSTGELF
-	TRBV19	TRBJ1-2	ASSIRPGLYGYT
-	TRBV27	TRBJ1-1	ASAADRTNTEAF
-	TRBV5-5	TRBJ1-5	ASSAGMGQLSNQPQH
-	TRBV29-1	TRBJ2-3	SVDRLAATDTQY
-	TRBV6-5	TRBJ1-6	ASSYSPTGGNSPLH
-	TRBV30	TRBJ1-1	AWSGSSMGSAF
-	TRBV30	TRBJ2-7	AWSHKPPGQNSSSSYEQY
-	TRBV2	TRBJ2-7	ASNPGRVYEQY
-	TRBV7-7	-	ASSAFQGLVTGELF
-	TRBV5-4	TRBJ1-2	ASSLHGGPYGYT
-	TRBV10-1	-	ASNPGHSSYEQY
-	TRBV20-1	TRBJ1-2	SARSYYGYT
-	TRBV5-1	TRBJ2-6	ASSVAPGANVLT
-	TRBV4-1	TRBJ1-1	ASSQVGGHTEAF
-	TRBV19	TRBJ1-1	ASNPPGVPEAF
-	TRBV7-6	TRBJ2-5	ASSLEVAGGGYQETQY
-	TRBV11-3	-	ASSLGRGEQY
-	TRBV19	TRBJ1-2	ASSIDLGGYT
-	TRBV9	TRBJ2-3	ASSSGRASTDTQY
-	TRBV6-4	TRBJ2-3	ASSAREATDTQY
-	TRBV4-2	TRBJ2-1	ASSQDGSSYNEQF
-	TRBV12-5	TRBJ2-7	ASGLGRTSRPYEQY
-	TRBV9	TRBJ1-2	ASSVGSKPGQGVTTLYGYT
-	TRBV5-1	TRBJ2-1	ASSLVGSAYNEQF
-	TRBV6-1	TRBJ1-2	ASSETPGGFYGYT
-	TRBV5-1	TRBJ2-2	ASSFPSGTPNTGELF
-	TRBV11-1	TRBJ1-1	ASSLVEQGWMNTEAF
-	TRBV5-1	TRBJ1-5	ASSSRTGEPQH
-	TRBV4-1	TRBJ2-3	ASSQPTSGRSDTQY
-	TRBV5-1	TRBJ2-7	ASSLEASGRARSYEQY
-	TRBV9	TRBJ1-5	ASSVGDYQPQH
-	TRBV5-6	TRBJ1-5	ASSFYGTANQPQH
-	TRBV19	TRBJ2-5	ARQGARETQY
-	TRBV5-1	TRBJ1-1	ASSLTGLRGTEAF
-	TRBV10-1	TRBJ2-2	ASSALAGVTGELF
-	TRBV2	TRBJ2-2	AKGTSGPPGELF
-	TRBV28	TRBJ2-5	ATISRVLSFQETQY
-	TRBV15	TRBJ2-7	ATSRDKGGAQY
-	TRBV11-2	TRBJ1-4	ASSPLGGTNEKLF
-	TRBV28	TRBJ1-4	ASSPEKGSPGLIVRAFGEKLF
-	TRBV7-7	TRBJ2-5	ASSLTRGKETQY